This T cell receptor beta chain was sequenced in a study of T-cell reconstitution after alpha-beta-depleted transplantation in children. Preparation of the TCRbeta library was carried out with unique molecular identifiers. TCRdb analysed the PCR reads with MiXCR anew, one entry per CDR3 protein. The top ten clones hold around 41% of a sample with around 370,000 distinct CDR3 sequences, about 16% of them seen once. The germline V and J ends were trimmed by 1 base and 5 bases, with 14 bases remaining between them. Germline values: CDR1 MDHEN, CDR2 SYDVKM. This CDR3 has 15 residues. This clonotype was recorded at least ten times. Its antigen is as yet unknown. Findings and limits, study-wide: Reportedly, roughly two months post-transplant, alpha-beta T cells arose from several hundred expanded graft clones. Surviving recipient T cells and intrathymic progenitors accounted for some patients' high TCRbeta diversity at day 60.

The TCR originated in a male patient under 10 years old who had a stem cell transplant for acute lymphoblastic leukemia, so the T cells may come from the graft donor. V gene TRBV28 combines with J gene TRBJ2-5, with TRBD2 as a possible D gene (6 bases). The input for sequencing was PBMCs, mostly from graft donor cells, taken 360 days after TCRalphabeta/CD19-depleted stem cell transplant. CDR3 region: CASSLYRERRETQYF. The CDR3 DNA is TGTGCCAGCAGTTTATACCGGGAGAGGAGGGAGACCCAGTACTTC.